The rows below give T cell receptor beta chains drawn from one sample of a study of T cell responses to AZD1222 COVID-19 vaccine. Profiling relied on immunoSEQ multiplex PCR, and the TCRdb table lists in-frame clones only, not all of them. The sample has approximately 100,000 clones; approximately 87% are singletons. The sample consisted of peripheral blood, taken on day 0 of AZD1222 vaccination. The receptor set was obtained from an adult in good health. The CDR3 runs from the conserved cysteine through the conserved F or W. The D gene is left open where the match is weak. Clone size is shown for a subset of rows, as once, few, many or a class of expanded clone.

size: .; J: TRBJ2-7; V: TRBV7-9; D: TRBD2; DNA: TGTGCCACTGTGTCTCCAGCGGGAGGCTCCTACGAGCAGTACTTC; CDR3: CATVSPAGGSYEQYF
size: .; J: TRBJ2-7; V: TRBV3-1/TRBV3-2; D: TRBD1; DNA: TGTGCCAGCAGCCAAGGACAGGGTCGCTACGAGCAGTACTTC; CDR3: CASSQGQGRYEQYF
size: .; J: TRBJ2-7; V: TRBV5-1; D: .; DNA: TGCGCCAGCAGCTTGGGTATTAACAGGCCGGACGAGCAGTACTTC; CDR3: CASSLGINRPDEQYF
size: .; J: TRBJ2-3; V: TRBV7-9; D: TRBD2; DNA: TGTGCCAGCAGCTACAAGCGGGGTAGCACAGATACGCAGTATTTT; CDR3: CASSYKRGSTDTQYF
size: .; J: TRBJ2-1; V: TRBV3-1/TRBV3-2; D: TRBD2; DNA: TGTGCCAGCAGCCAAGACGGGAGGAAGGATGAGCAGTTCTTC; CDR3: CASSQDGRKDEQFF
size: .; J: TRBJ1-5; V: TRBV12-3/TRBV12-4; D: .; DNA: TGTGCCAGCAGTTTGGGGCAGCCCCAGCATTTT; CDR3: CASSLGQPQHF
size: .; J: TRBJ2-5; V: TRBV5-1; D: TRBD1; DNA: TGCGCCAGCAGCTGGGGACAGGGTCCCCAAGAGACCCAGTACTTC; CDR3: CASSWGQGPQETQYF
size: .; J: TRBJ1-4; V: TRBV28; D: .; DNA: TGTGCCAGCAAATCAGTGGGGGGGCGTGAAAAACTGTTTTTT; CDR3: CASKSVGGREKLFF
size: .; J: TRBJ1-1; V: TRBV7-9; D: .; DNA: TGTGCCAGCAGCCTTTGGACAGCTGAAGCTTTCTTT; CDR3: CASSLWTAEAFF
size: .; J: TRBJ1-3; V: TRBV7-9; D: .; DNA: TGTGCCAGCAGCCCCCCCGGAGAGAGTGGAAACACCATATATTTT; CDR3: CASSPPGESGNTIYF
size: few; J: TRBJ2-2; V: TRBV6-5; D: .; DNA: TGTGCCAGCCGGACCGTAGGCACCGGGGAGCTGTTTTTT; CDR3: CASRTVGTGELFF
size: .; J: TRBJ2-2; V: TRBV15; D: TRBD2; DNA: TGTGCCACCAGCAGAGATCTCGGACTAGTGTCCGGGGAGCTGTTTTTT; CDR3: CATSRDLGLVSGELFF
size: few; J: TRBJ1-6; V: TRBV9; D: .; DNA: TGTGCCAGCAGCGTTCGGATTTATAATTCACCCCTCCACTTT; CDR3: CASSVRIYNSPLHF
size: .; J: TRBJ2-1; V: TRBV5-1; D: TRBD2; DNA: TGCGCCAGCAGCTTGGAACCTAGCGGGAGTAATGAGCAGTTCTTC; CDR3: CASSLEPSGSNEQFF
size: .; J: TRBJ2-2; V: TRBV4-3; D: TRBD1; DNA: TGCGCCAGCAGCCAAACTCCGGGACAGGGTGGAGATACGACGAACACCGGGGAGCTGTTTTTT; CDR3: CASSQTPGQGGDTTNTGELFF
size: .; J: TRBJ2-7; V: TRBV6-5; D: .; DNA: TGTGCCAGCAGGGCGGACGGGAGATTATACGAGCAGTACTTC; CDR3: CASRADGRLYEQYF
size: .; J: TRBJ1-1; V: TRBV3-1/TRBV3-2; D: .; DNA: TGTGCCAGCAGCCAAGAGGTGAGGGACACTGAAGCTTTCTTT; CDR3: CASSQEVRDTEAFF